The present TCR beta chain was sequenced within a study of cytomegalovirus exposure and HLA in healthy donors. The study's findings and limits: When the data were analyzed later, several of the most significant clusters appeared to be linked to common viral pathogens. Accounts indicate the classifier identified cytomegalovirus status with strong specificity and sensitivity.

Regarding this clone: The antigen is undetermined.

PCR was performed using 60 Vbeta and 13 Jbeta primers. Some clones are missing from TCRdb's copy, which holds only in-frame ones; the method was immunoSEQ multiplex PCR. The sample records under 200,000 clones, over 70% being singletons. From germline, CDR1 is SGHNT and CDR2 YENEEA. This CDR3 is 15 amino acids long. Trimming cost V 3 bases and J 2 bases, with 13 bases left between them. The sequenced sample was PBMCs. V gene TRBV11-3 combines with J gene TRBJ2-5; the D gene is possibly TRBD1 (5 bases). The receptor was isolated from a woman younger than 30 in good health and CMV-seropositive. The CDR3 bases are TGTGCCAGCAGCTTTCAGGGCAGCCGACAAGAGACCCAGTACTTC. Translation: CASSFQGSRQETQYF.